One and the same sample provided the 9 T cell receptor beta chains below, sequenced in a study of vaccination effects on CD4 cells after COVID-19. No antigen has been identified for these receptors. Sequencing used immunoSEQ multiplex PCR; TCRdb keeps in-frame clones, though not all of them. This sample has 67,000 or so clones, with roughly three quarters found just once. Sequencing was preceded by expansion of antigen-specific CD4+ T cells with viral peptide pools in the ViraFEST assay. CD4+ T cell isolation took place after nine to eleven days of culture. Nucleocapsid antibody tests were negative, and the vaccine recipients had no prior SARS-CoV-2 infection. The material was CD4+ T cells from PBMCs cultured with HCoV-OC43 spike peptides, obtained before COVID-19 vaccination. Subset indicated: HCoV-OC43 spike overlapping peptide pool stimulation. Source of these receptors: a human donor who received a COVID-19 vaccine.

V usage is TRBV6-5 and J usage is TRBJ2-5; D is possibly TRBD2 (5 bases). Germline values: CDR1 MNHEY, CDR2 SVGAGI. This CDR3 is built from 11 residues. V was clipped by 10 bases and J by 5 bases, with 11 bases between them. CDR3 in amino acids: CATSRGETQYF. CDR3 sequence (DNA): TGTGCCACCTCCCGAGGGGAGACCCAGTACTTC.

The V and J genes are TRBV2 and TRBJ1-5; 7 bases map to TRBD1. In germline, CDR1 is SNHLY, CDR2 FYNNEI. J gave up 0 bases and V 4 bases, and 3 bases lay outside the gene matches. The CDR3 runs 15 residues. The CDR3 region has the DNA TGTGCCAGCAGTGGACAGGGCACTAGCAATCAGCCCCAGCATTTT. This sequence encodes CASSGQGTSNQPQHF.

This clone was recorded only once. V is TRBV19 and J is TRBJ2-5; D is perhaps TRBD1 (6 bases). The germline V gene encodes CDR1 LNHDA and CDR2 SQIVND (reference sequence). This CDR3 contains 13 residues. Trimming took 5 bases from V and 5 from J, leaving 12 bases between them. The CDR3 sequence: CASSPQGRETQYF. The CDR3 bases are TGTGCCAGTAGTCCACAGGGTCGGGAGACCCAGTACTTC.

On this clone: At one end the junction does not follow the germline gene, possibly because of a read error. The rearrangement uses TRBV5-1 and TRBJ1-4; a possible D gene is TRBD1 (5 bases). The germline V gene encodes CDR1 SGHRS and CDR2 YFSETQ. The CDR3 is 14 amino acids. The CDR3 nucleotides read TGCGCCAGCAGCTTTGGTGCGGGGGGTGAACAACTGTTTTTT. Encoded protein: CASSFGAGGEQLFF.

This chain uses TRBV12-3 or TRBV12-4 with TRBJ1-2; D unclear. CDR3 length equals 13 residues. Deletions cut 6 bases from V and 8 bases from J, with 16 bases between. CDR3 region: CASRMTGGVGYTF. CDR3 nucleotide sequence: TGTGCCAGCAGGATGACGGGAGGCGTAGGCTACACCTTC.

This chain joins TRBV6-4 and TRBJ1-2; D possibly corresponds to TRBD1 (6 bases). Germline V CDR1 and CDR2: MRHNA, SNTAGT. With 4 bases removed from V and 4 bases from J, the gap between germline ends came to 13 bases. The CDR3 has 14 residues. CDR3 nucleotide sequence: TGTGCCAGCAGTGTGGAAGGAGGGGGCTATGGCTACACCTTC. As protein: CASSVEGGGYGYTF.

The CDR3 reads CASSYSYEQYV. The CDR3 coding sequence is TGTGCCAGCAGCTACTCCTACGAGCAGTACGTC. The chain employs TRBV5-6 and TRBJ2-7; unclear D gene. Germline V CDR1 and CDR2: SGHDT, YYEEEE. The CDR3 has 11 residues. V was shortened by 3 bases and J by 0 bases, with 1 base between the two germline ends.

The chain couples TRBV27 to TRBJ2-1; 13 bases match TRBD2. After removal of 4 bases from V and 7 bases from J, the junction contained 7 bases not matched to a gene. Germline CDR1 is MNHEY and CDR2 is SMNVEV (reference sequence). There are 16 residues in the CDR3. The CDR3 here is CASSSTLAGGMNEQFF. In DNA form, the CDR3 reads TGTGCCAGCAGTTCCACACTAGCGGGGGGGATGAATGAGCAGTTCTTC.

In this sample, this clone turned up once. The CDR3 protein is CAIGGQETQYF. In nucleotides, the CDR3 is TGTGCCATAGGGGGTCAAGAGACCCAGTACTTC. The rearrangement joins TRBV10-3 to TRBJ2-5; possibly TRBD1 for D (6 bases). The length of the CDR3 is 11 residues. Deletions cut 9 bases from V and 2 bases from J, with 7 bases between. In germline, CDR1 is ENHRY, CDR2 SYGVKD.